This is a list of T cell receptor beta chains from one sample in a study of a mutant IDH1 vaccine in newly diagnosed glioma. These TCRs are of unknown antigen specificity. The table came from immunoSEQ multiplex PCR; TCRdb's copy has only in-frame clones and leaves some out. The sample lists about 54,000 clones; around four fifths were seen once. The sequenced sample was PBMCs, obtained from a glioma patient whose treatment included an IDH1 peptide vaccine. Receptor source: a woman aged 45-59 years with glioma. Both conserved end residues are part of each CDR3.

J: TRBJ1-2
V: TRBV9
CDR3: CASSEYRGTNYGYTF

J: TRBJ1-1
V: TRBV27
CDR3: CASTSGSEGTEAFF

J: TRBJ2-7
V: TRBV6-1
CDR3: CASSTAGTYEQYF

J: TRBJ1-2
V: TRBV2
CDR3: CASGQGSGYTF

J: TRBJ1-1
V: TRBV19
CDR3: CASRAPGKNTEAFF

J: TRBJ1-5
V: TRBV4-3
CDR3: CASSQGLGIGQPQHF

J: TRBJ2-7
V: TRBV7-9
CDR3: CASSLAQGDEQYF

J: TRBJ2-6
V: TRBV7-2
CDR3: CASSLKHPMGSNVLTF

J: TRBJ2-1
V: TRBV19
CDR3: CASSSRSSGGAEQFF

J: TRBJ1-4
V: TRBV7-2
CDR3: CASSFSRSGEKLFF

J: TRBJ1-1
V: TRBV14
CDR3: CASSQTTGAAEAFF

J: TRBJ1-1
V: TRBV5-1
CDR3: CASRPGGAVGTEAFF

J: TRBJ1-6
V: TRBV18
CDR3: CASSPRTGADNSPLHF

J: TRBJ2-3
V: TRBV7-9
CDR3: CASRSDTDTQYF

J: TRBJ1-2
V: TRBV2
CDR3: CAGFRPGQGADGYTF

J: TRBJ1-3
V: TRBV4-2
CDR3: CASSQVGGENTIYF

J: TRBJ1-2
V: TRBV2
CDR3: CAERRDRGGYTF

J: TRBJ2-7
V: TRBV27
CDR3: CASSEQGPREQYF

J: TRBJ2-2
V: TRBV7-9
CDR3: CASSLLTDTGELFF

J: TRBJ1-2
V: TRBV9
CDR3: CASSVNEGANGYTF

J: TRBJ2-7
V: TRBV27
CDR3: CASSLSGTLGSYEQYF

J: TRBJ1-5
V: TRBV6-6
CDR3: CASHGPGKAQPQHF

J: TRBJ2-7
V: TRBV25-1
CDR3: CASSEPGSRQNQQYF

J: TRBJ1-1
V: TRBV19
CDR3: CASSILNPTEAFF

J: TRBJ1-2
V: TRBV7-9
CDR3: CASSLTLPTGNYGYTF

J: TRBJ2-1
V: TRBV27
CDR3: CASSLYEAGGQFF

J: TRBJ2-5
V: TRBV5-1
CDR3: CASSLWSGGSPGQETQYF

J: TRBJ2-1
V: TRBV6-1
CDR3: CASSLLQGSENEQFF

J: TRBJ1-6
V: TRBV5-1
CDR3: CASSGTGYNSPLHF

J: TRBJ1-1
V: TRBV7-9
CDR3: CASSRTANTEAFF

J: TRBJ1-2
V: TRBV5-4
CDR3: CASSLVGQGNGYTF

J: TRBJ1-3
V: TRBV6-6
CDR3: CASSPSGTLRNTIYF

J: TRBJ1-2
V: TRBV6-6
CDR3: CASTPSRQARAGYTF

J: TRBJ1-1
V: TRBV18
CDR3: CASSPLTGGTFF

J: TRBJ2-1
V: TRBV5-1
CDR3: CASSQRESYNEQFF

J: TRBJ1-5
V: TRBV28
CDR3: CASSLGLSNQPQHF

J: TRBJ1-1
V: TRBV9
CDR3: CASSVGLGQKNTEAFF

J: TRBJ1-2
V: TRBV6-1
CDR3: CASSEDAYYGYTF

J: TRBJ1-2
V: TRBV30
CDR3: CAWTTGGFHYGYTF

J: TRBJ1-1
V: TRBV29-1
CDR3: CSVREGSGNTEAFF

J: TRBJ1-1
V: TRBV10-3
CDR3: CAIRDRATEAFF

J: TRBJ2-7
V: TRBV5-1
CDR3: CASSRDSYEQYF

J: TRBJ1-1
V: TRBV18
CDR3: CASSPPLGSPEAFF

J: TRBJ2-7
V: TRBV27
CDR3: CASSLSGYEQYF

J: TRBJ2-7
V: TRBV6-1
CDR3: CASSVTGSGEQYF

J: TRBJ2-2
V: TRBV27
CDR3: CASSAAGANTGELFF